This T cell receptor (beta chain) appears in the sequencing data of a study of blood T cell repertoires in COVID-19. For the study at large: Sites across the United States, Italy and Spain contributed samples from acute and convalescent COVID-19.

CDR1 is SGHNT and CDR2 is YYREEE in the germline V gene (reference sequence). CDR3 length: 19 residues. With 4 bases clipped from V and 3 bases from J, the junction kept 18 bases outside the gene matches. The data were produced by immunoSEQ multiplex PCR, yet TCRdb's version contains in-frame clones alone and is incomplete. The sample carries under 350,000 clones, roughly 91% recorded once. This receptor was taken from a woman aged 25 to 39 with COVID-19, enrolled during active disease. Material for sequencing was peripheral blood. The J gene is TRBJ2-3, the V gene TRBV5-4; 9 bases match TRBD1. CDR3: CASSGAGLRQGESTDTQYF. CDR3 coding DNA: TGTGCCAGCAGCGGGGCCGGTCTGAGACAGGGGGAATCAACAGATACGCAGTATTTT.